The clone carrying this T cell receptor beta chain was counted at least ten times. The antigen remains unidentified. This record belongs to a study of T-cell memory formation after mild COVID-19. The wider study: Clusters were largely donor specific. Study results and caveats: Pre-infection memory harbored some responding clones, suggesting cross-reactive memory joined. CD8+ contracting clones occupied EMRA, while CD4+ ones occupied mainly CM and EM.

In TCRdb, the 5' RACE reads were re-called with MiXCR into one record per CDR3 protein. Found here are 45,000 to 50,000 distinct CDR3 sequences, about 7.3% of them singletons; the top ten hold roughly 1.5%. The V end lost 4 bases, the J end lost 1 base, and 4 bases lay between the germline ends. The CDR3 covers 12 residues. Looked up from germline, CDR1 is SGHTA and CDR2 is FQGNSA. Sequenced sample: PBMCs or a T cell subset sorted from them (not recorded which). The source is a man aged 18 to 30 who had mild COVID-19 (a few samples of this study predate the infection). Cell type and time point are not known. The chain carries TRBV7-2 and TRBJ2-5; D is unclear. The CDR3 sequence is CASSSTQETQYF. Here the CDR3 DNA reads TGTGCCAGCAGCTCCACCCAAGAGACCCAGTACTTC. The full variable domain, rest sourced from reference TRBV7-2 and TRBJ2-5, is GAGVSQSPSNKVTEKGKDVELRCDPISGHTALYWYRQSLGQGLEFLIYFQGNSAPDKSGLPSDRFSAERTGGSVSTLTIQRTQQEDSAVYLCASSSTQETQYFGPGTRLLVL.